This TCR beta chain was sequenced for a study of post-analysis software for immune sequencing data. This clonotype was seen a few times. The antigen remains undetermined. The study, taken as a whole, reports: A few TRBV segments appeared more often in patients than in controls, and TRBV5-6, TRBV5-1 and TRBV20-1 were among these. Normalized Chao1 diversity was significantly reduced in patients versus controls. Strong same-batch co-clustering of samples appeared with F measure clustering.

Prepared TCR beta cDNA libraries contained unique molecular identifiers. The T cell input of about 1 to 10 million gave roughly 0.5 million cDNA molecules. TCRdb re-called the PCR reads through MiXCR, storing one row per CDR3 protein. The repertoire consists of more than 500,000 distinct CDR3 sequences, with less than 40% occurring once and the leading ten covering approximately 6%. The length of the CDR3 is 14 residues. The V gene lost 5 bases and the J gene lost 9 bases, with 17 bases spanning the gap. Specimen: blood. This chain links TRBV12-3 or TRBV12-4 with TRBJ2-1, with a tentative D call TRBD1 (5 bases). This clonotype originated in a girl aged 2-17 years with multiple sclerosis. CDR3 in amino acids: CASSAQGARVEQFF. In DNA form, the CDR3 reads TGTGCCAGCAGTGCGCAAGGGGCCAGGGTTGAGCAGTTCTTC.